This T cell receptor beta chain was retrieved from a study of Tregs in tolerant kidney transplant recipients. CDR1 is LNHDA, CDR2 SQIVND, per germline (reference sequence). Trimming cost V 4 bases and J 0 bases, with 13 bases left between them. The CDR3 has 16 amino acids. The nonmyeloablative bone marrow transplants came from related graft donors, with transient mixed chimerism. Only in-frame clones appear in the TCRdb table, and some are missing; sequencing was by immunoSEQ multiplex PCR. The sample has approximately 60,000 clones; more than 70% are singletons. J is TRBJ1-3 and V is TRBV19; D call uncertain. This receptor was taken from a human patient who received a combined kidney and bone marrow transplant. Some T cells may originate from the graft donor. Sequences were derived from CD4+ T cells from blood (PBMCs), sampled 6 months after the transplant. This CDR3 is CASSNLAGLSGNTIYF. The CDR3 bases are TGTGCCAGTAGTAACTTGGCAGGCCTCTCTGGAAACACCATATATTTT.